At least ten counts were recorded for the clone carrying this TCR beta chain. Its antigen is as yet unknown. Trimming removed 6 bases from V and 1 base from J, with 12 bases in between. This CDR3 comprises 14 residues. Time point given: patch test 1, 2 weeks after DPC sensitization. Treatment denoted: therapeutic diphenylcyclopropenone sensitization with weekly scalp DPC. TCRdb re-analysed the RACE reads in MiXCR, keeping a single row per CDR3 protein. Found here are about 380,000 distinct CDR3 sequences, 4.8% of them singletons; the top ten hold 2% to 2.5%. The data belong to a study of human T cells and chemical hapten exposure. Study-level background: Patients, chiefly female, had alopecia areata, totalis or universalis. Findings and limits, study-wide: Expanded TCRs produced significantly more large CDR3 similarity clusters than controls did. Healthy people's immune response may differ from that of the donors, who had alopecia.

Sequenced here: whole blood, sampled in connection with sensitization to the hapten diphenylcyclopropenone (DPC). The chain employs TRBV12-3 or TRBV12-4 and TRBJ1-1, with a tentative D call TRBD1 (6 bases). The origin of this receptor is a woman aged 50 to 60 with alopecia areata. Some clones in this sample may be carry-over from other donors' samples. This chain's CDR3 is CASRTGQPNTEAFF. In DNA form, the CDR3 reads TGTGCCAGCAGAACCGGACAGCCGAACACTGAAGCTTTCTTT.